Below, 22 T cell receptor beta chains from the same sample are listed, as sequenced in a study of cytomegalovirus exposure and HLA in healthy donors (dated by TCRdb to about 2017). Library creation used the immunoSEQ multiplex PCR assay. For the multiplex PCR, a mixture combining 60 forward primers for TCR Vbeta segments and 13 reverse primers for TCR Jbeta segments was used. Drawn from immuneACCESS, this table holds only the in-frame rearrangements with V and J called that TCRdb kept. Clones are partly lost; checked studies trace under half to an unresolved V gene and leave the rest unexplained. The sample contains roughly 200,000 clones, 80% to 90% of them found a single time. Together, the top ten hold over 1.5% of the sample. Sequenced material: PBMCs. The receptors here all came from a man aged 40-49 years in good health and CMV-seropositive.

The J gene is TRBJ1-2, the V gene TRBV9, with 9 bases matching TRBD1. With V trimmed by 3 bases and J by 4 bases, 7 bases remained unmatched. The CDR3 contains 15 residues. Looked up from germline, CDR1 is SGDLS and CDR2 is YYNGEE. The CDR3 region has the DNA TGTGCCAGCAGCGCGGGACAGGGTCTCGGCTATGGCTACACCTTC. This sequence encodes CASSAGQGLGYGYTF.

The rearrangement uses TRBV28 and TRBJ1-5, with TRBD1 as a possible D gene (5 bases). The CDR3 runs to 13 residues. Trimming removed 3 bases from V and 7 bases from J, with 10 bases in between. Germline CDR1 and CDR2: MDHEN and SYDVKM. In DNA, the CDR3 is TGTGCCAGCAGTTTGGAGGGGAGCCAGCCCCAGCATTTT. This sequence encodes CASSLEGSQPQHF. The variable domain in full, with the rest retrieved from reference TRBV28 and TRBJ1-5, is DVKVTQSSRYLVKRTGEKVFLECVQDMDHENMFWYRQDPGLGLRLIYFSYDVKMKEKGDIPEGYSVSREKKERFSLILESASTNQTSMYLCASSLEGSQPQHFGDGTRLSIL.

The chain joins TRBV10-2 to TRBJ2-5, with D possibly being TRBD1 (6 bases). V gave up 4 bases and J gave up 2 bases, with 14 bases separating them. The CDR3 has 15 amino acids. Germline assignment: CDR1 WSHSY and CDR2 SAAADI. CDR3 sequence (DNA): TGCGCCAGCAGTGCTGCAGACAGGCTACAAGAGACCCAGTACTTC. This codes for CASSAADRLQETQYF.

V is TRBV28 and J is TRBJ1-1; tentative D call: TRBD1 (6 bases). CDR1 is MDHEN, CDR2 SYDVKM, per germline. Trimming removed 8 bases from V and 5 bases from J, with 18 bases in between. The CDR3 covers 14 residues. This CDR3 reads CASVWGGLGTEAFF. The CDR3 DNA sequence: TGTGCCAGCGTCTGGGGGGGCCTTGGGACTGAAGCTTTCTTT.

The V call is TRBV5-4, the J call TRBJ2-3, with a weak D call TRBD2 (6 bases). Trimming left V 1 base short and J 0 bases short, with 9 bases between. This CDR3 has 15 amino acids. CDR1 and CDR2 from the germline V gene are SGHNT and YYREEE (reference sequence). Here the CDR3 DNA reads TGTGCCAGCAGCTTGCAGGACTACAGCACAGATACGCAGTATTTT. The encoded protein is CASSLQDYSTDTQYF.

This clone appeared a few times. The V call is TRBV4-2, the J call TRBJ1-5; perhaps TRBD1 as D (6 bases). The V gene lost 1 base and the J gene lost 4 bases, with 11 bases spanning the gap. Germline loops: CDR1 LGHNA, CDR2 YNFKEQ. The CDR3 length is 15 residues. The CDR3 DNA is TGTGCCAGCAGCCAAGGATTAGGGGGTAATCAGCCCCAGCATTTT. Translated, it gives CASSQGLGGNQPQHF.

This clone was seen only a few times. The chain employs TRBV21-1 and TRBJ2-2; the table assigns TRBD1, which was not confirmed against the DNA. TRBV21-1 is annotated as a pseudogene. CDR3 length equals 15 residues. CDR3 in amino acids: CASSSLGQLTGELFF. CDR3 nucleotides: TGTGCCAGCAGCTCTTTGGGACAACTCACCGGGGAGCTGTTTTTT.

The chain carries TRBV27 and TRBJ2-1, with D possibly matching TRBD2 (5 bases). V was trimmed by 6 bases and J by 8 bases, leaving 17 bases between them. This CDR3 has 14 residues. The germline CDR1 and CDR2 sequences are MNHEY and SMNVEV (reference sequence). The CDR3 DNA reads as TGTGCCAGCAGGACGGAGTGGGGAGTCGATGAGCAGTTCTTC. This gives the protein CASRTEWGVDEQFF.

This clone has just a few counts. This chain connects TRBV7-9 to TRBJ1-1, with D hard to call. Trimming shortened V by 2 bases and J by 2 bases, and 3 bases separated the two germline ends. The CDR3 has 12 residues. Germline V lookup: CDR1 SEHNR, CDR2 FQNEAQ (reference sequence). The CDR3 protein is CASSLINTEAFF. Here the CDR3 DNA reads TGTGCCAGCAGCTTAATAAACACTGAAGCTTTCTTT.

The V gene is TRBV5-6, the J gene TRBJ2-7; 10 positions match TRBD1. Trimming removed 1 base from V and 5 bases from J; junction bases left unmatched: 6. The CDR3 extends over 15 amino acids. Germline V gene sequence: CDR1 SGHDT, CDR2 YYEEEE. The CDR3 bases are TGTGCCAGCAGCTTGACCGGGACAGGGGTGGACGAGCAGTACTTC. This gives the protein CASSLTGTGVDEQYF. Full variable domain (rest looked up from reference TRBV5-6 and TRBJ2-7): DAGVTQSPTHLIKTRGQQVTLRCSPKSGHDTVSWYQQALGQGPQFIFQYYEEEERQRGNFPDRFSGHQFPNYSSELNVNALLLGDSALYLCASSLTGTGVDEQYFGPGTRLTVT.

The sample holds one count of this clone. The chain links TRBV27 to TRBJ2-7, with a tentative D call TRBD1 (6 bases). V was shortened by 0 bases and J by 5 bases, with 11 bases between the two germline ends. The CDR3 covers 14 residues. CDR1 MNHEY and CDR2 SMNVEV come from the germline V gene (reference sequence). In DNA form, the CDR3 reads TGTGCCAGCAGTTTATCACAGGGTATTCACGAGCAGTACTTC. Amino acids: CASSLSQGIHEQYF.

The chain couples TRBV19 to TRBJ2-7; D call uncertain. CDR1 is LNHDA and CDR2 is SQIVND in the germline V gene (reference sequence). V lost 5 bases and J lost 0, with 11 bases in between. The CDR3 has 14 residues. This chain's CDR3 is CASSATLSSYEQYF. Written as DNA, the CDR3 is TGTGCCAGTAGTGCGACTCTGAGCTCCTACGAGCAGTACTTC.

The table lists this clone with a count of one. V gene TRBV27 combines with J gene TRBJ1-2; 11 bases are a match to TRBD1. Trimming took 6 bases from V and 8 from J; bases not matched to a gene: 14. The CDR3 length is 16 residues. CDR1 and CDR2 (germline): MNHEY, SMNVEV (reference sequence). This chain's CDR3 is CASSSNPGQGVGGYTF. CDR3 nucleotides: TGTGCCAGCAGCTCTAATCCGGGACAGGGGGTAGGAGGCTACACCTTC.

V and J are TRBV15 and TRBJ2-7, with a possible D match to TRBD1 (7 bases). Trimming stripped 0 bases from V and 3 bases from J, with 12 bases between. Germline V gives CDR1 LNHNV, CDR2 YYDKDF (reference sequence). The CDR3 has 15 amino acids. This chain's CDR3 is CATSRDGQGGYEQYF. In DNA form, the CDR3 reads TGTGCCACCAGCAGAGATGGCCAGGGGGGCTACGAGCAGTACTTC.

This clone was counted only a few times. V usage is TRBV11-3 and J usage is TRBJ2-1; the D gene is possibly TRBD1 (6 bases). The CDR3 length is 13 residues. Trimming removed 2 bases from V and 10 bases from J, with 12 bases in between. The germline gives CDR1 SGHNT, CDR2 YENEEA. CDR3 in amino acids: CASSLRRGGEQFF. CDR3 bases: TGTGCCAGCAGCTTACGCAGGGGCGGCGAGCAGTTCTTC. Full variable domain (remainder filled in from reference TRBV11-3 and TRBJ2-1): EAGVVQSPRYKIIEKKQPVAFWCNPISGHNTLYWYLQNLGQGPELLIRYENEEAVDDSQLPKDRFSAERLKGVDSTLKIQPAELGDSAVYLCASSLRRGGEQFFGPGTRLTVL.

The J gene is TRBJ1-6, the V gene TRBV28; no clear D. Germline assignment: CDR1 MDHEN and CDR2 SYDVKM. The CDR3 runs to 11 residues. V lost 7 bases and J lost 9, with 7 bases in between. This CDR3 reads CASMGLSPLHF. The CDR3 DNA is TGTGCCAGCATGGGCCTTTCACCCCTCCACTTT.

CDR3 nucleotide sequence: TGTGCCAGCAGCGCGACAGTCACTGAAGCTTTCTTT. This codes for CASSATVTEAFF. The genes are TRBV6-5 and TRBJ1-1; D may be TRBD1 (5 bases). Trimming took 6 bases from V and 4 from J, leaving 9 bases between them. The CDR3 covers 12 residues. The germline gives CDR1 MNHEY, CDR2 SVGAGI.

The chain's CDR3 is CASRHKPGQGGYEQYF. The CDR3 region has the DNA TGCGCCAGCAGACATAAACCGGGACAGGGAGGGTACGAGCAGTACTTC. The rearrangement links TRBV10-2 to TRBJ2-7; 9 bases align to TRBD1. The germline V gene encodes CDR1 WSHSY and CDR2 SAAADI. The CDR3 sequence is 16 residues long. With V trimmed by 6 bases and J by 4 bases, 13 bases remained unmatched.

This clone occurred a few times. V and J are TRBV7-6 and TRBJ2-1, with 7 bases fitting TRBD1. V trimming: 2 bases; J trimming: 10 bases; junction bases outside the gene matches: 5. There are 13 residues in the CDR3. Germline V gives CDR1 SGHVS, CDR2 FNYEAQ. The CDR3 DNA follows: TGTGCCAGCAGCTTATACGGACAGGTCGAGCAGTTCTTC. Protein: CASSLYGQVEQFF.

The chain joins TRBV19 to TRBJ2-3; 8 positions match TRBD1. CDR1 and CDR2 from the germline V gene are LNHDA and SQIVND (reference sequence). This CDR3 comprises 15 residues. The ends lost 6 bases at V and 6 bases at J; junction bases unmatched: 11. The CDR3 spells CASSLRGDRLDTQYF. The CDR3, as DNA: TGTGCCAGTAGCCTCAGGGGGGACAGGCTCGATACGCAGTATTTT.

The chain recombines TRBV5-1 with TRBJ1-1, with 8 bases aligning to TRBD1. After removal of 5 bases from V and 3 bases from J, the junction contained 6 bases not matched to a gene. This CDR3 contains 14 residues. Germline V gene lookup returns CDR1 SGHRS and CDR2 YFSETQ. The CDR3 nucleotides are TGCGCCAGCAGTCAGGGGGCGGGATACACTGAAGCTTTCTTT. It specifies CASSQGAGYTEAFF.

CDR3 amino acids: CAWKAGGIIETQYF. CDR3 coding DNA: TGTGCCTGGAAGGCGGGTGGGATCATAGAGACCCAGTACTTC. The V gene is TRBV30, the J gene TRBJ2-5; maybe TRBD2 (5 bases). The CDR3 is 14 amino acids. Germline V lookup: CDR1 GTSNPN, CDR2 SVGIG (reference sequence). Between the trimmed V and J ends, which lost 4 bases and 4 bases, there was a span of 16 bases.